This T cell receptor beta chain originates from a study of cytomegalovirus exposure and HLA in healthy donors. About the research overall: The 90 to 150 validation repertoires, a later analysis reported, used the same platform as the 650 to 800 repertoires from the first cohort. Notes on the study in general: The study designated fewer than 200 TCR beta chains cytomegalovirus-associated. One later analysis, an examination of the 100 to 150 validation repertoires, found that first-cohort TCR clusters tended to co-occur in them.

Comments on this clone: The antigen remains undetermined.

Here immunoSEQ multiplex PCR was the method, and the copy in TCRdb shows in-frame clones only, minus some. This sample carries roughly 60,000 clones, 85% to 95% of them seen once, and the ten largest clones take roughly 6%. This sequence originates from a woman aged 18-35 years in good health and CMV-seropositive. The sample consisted of PBMCs.

DNA for the CDR3: TGTGCCAGCAGCTGGGGGCGGGACGGGAGGTGGACAGATACGCAGTATTTT. This sequence encodes CASSWGRDGRWTDTQYF. The chain couples TRBV5-4 to TRBJ2-3; D may be TRBD2 (7 bases). There are 17 residues in the CDR3. Germline CDR1 reads SGHNT; CDR2 reads YYREEE (reference sequence). V was clipped by 3 bases and J by 3 bases, with 20 bases between them.